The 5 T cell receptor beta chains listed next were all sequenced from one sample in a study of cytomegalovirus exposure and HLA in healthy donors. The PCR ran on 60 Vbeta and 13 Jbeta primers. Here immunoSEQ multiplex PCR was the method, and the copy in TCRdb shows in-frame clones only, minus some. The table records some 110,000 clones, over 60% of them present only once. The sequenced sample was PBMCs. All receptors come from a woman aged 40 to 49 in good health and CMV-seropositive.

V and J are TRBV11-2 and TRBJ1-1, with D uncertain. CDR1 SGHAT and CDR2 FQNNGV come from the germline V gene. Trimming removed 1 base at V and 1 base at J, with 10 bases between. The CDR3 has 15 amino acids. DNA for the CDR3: TGTGCCAGCAGCTTAGCCGGGGTCGGGAACACTGAAGCTTTCTTT. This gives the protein CASSLAGVGNTEAFF.

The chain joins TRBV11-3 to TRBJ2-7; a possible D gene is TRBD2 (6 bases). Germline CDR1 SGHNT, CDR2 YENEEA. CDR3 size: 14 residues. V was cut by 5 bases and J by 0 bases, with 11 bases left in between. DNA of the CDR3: TGTGCCAGCAGCCTGACTAGTAGCTCCTACGAGCAGTACTTC. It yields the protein CASSLTSSSYEQYF.

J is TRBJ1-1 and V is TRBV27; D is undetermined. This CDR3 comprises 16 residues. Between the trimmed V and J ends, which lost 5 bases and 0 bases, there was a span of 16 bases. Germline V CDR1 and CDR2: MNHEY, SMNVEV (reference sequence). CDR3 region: CASSPTPGRMNTEAFF. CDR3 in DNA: TGTGCCAGCAGTCCTACCCCCGGGAGAATGAACACTGAAGCTTTCTTT.

CDR3 sequence reads: CASTNLTPGGYTEAFF. CDR3 coding DNA: TGTGCCAGCACCAACTTAACACCAGGGGGCTACACTGAAGCTTTCTTT. This chain joins TRBV27 and TRBJ1-1; TRBD1 aligns across 8 bases. The CDR3 loop spans 16 amino acids. Germline CDR1 is MNHEY and CDR2 is SMNVEV (reference sequence). V lost 7 bases, J lost 3 bases, and 13 bases stayed unmatched.

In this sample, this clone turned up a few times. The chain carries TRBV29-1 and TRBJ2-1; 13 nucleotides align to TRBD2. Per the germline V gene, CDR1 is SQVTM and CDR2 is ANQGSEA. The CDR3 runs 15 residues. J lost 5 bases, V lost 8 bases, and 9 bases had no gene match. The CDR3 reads CSSWTSGSQNNEQFF. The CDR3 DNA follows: TGCAGCTCATGGACTAGCGGGAGTCAAAACAATGAGCAGTTCTTC.